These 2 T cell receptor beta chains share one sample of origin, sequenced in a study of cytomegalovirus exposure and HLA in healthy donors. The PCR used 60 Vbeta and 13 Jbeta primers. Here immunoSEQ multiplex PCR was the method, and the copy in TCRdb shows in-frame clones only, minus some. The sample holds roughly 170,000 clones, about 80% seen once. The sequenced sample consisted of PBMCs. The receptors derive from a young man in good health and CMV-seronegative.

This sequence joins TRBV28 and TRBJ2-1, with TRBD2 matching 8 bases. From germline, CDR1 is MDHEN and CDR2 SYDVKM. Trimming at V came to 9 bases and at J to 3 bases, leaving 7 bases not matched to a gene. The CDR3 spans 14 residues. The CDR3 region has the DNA TGTGCCAGTCTATCAGCGGGGGTCTACAATGAGCAGTTCTTC. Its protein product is CASLSAGVYNEQFF. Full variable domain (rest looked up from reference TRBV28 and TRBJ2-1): DVKVTQSSRYLVKRTGEKVFLECVQDMDHENMFWYRQDPGLGLRLIYFSYDVKMKEKGDIPEGYSVSREKKERFSLILESASTNQTSMYLCASLSAGVYNEQFFGPGTRLTVL.

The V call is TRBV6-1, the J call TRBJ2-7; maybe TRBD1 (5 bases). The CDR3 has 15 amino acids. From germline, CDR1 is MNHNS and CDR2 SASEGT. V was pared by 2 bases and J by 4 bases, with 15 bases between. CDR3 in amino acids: CASSEIVAGWYEQYF. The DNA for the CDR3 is TGTGCCAGCAGTGAAATAGTGGCAGGGTGGTACGAGCAGTACTTC.